These T cell receptor beta chains were read from a single sample in a study of technical replicates of blood from a handful of donors. Using immunoSEQ multiplex PCR, the repertoire was profiled, and TCRdb retains in-frame clones only, with some absent. Of roughly 83,000 clones in the sample, just over 90% were seen once. Sequencing was done on a sample of T cells isolated from PBMCs. Receptors originate from a human donor in good health. CDR3s include the opening cysteine and the closing phenylalanine or tryptophan. D genes are given only for firm matches. Expanded clones are given a class, and other clones once, few, many or no size at all.

TRBV11-3,15,.,.,TRBJ2-3,TGTGCCAGCAGCCCCCGTTTAGCCCGCACAGATACGCAGTATTTT,CASSPRLARTDTQYF
TRBV14,13,.,.,TRBJ1-2,TGTGCCAGCAGCCAGGGGGCAAACTATGGCTACACCTTC,CASSQGANYGYTF
TRBV6-1,14,.,.,TRBJ2-7,TGTGCCAGCAGTGCGGGGCAGGGGACGGACGAGCAGTACTTC,CASSAGQGTDEQYF
TRBV9,16,.,.,TRBJ1-1,TGTGCCAGCAGCGTAGCTGGGGCACCCCCTGGGACTGAAGCTTTCTTT,CASSVAGAPPGTEAFF
TRBV27,17,.,.,TRBJ2-6,TGTGCCAGCAGACAAGGGACTTTTTCCTCTGGGGCCAACGTCCTGACTTTC,CASRQGTFSSGANVLTF
TRBV4-1,18,.,TRBD2,TRBJ2-3,TGCGCCAGCAGCCACCAAATGCTTCTAGCGGGGGGATCAGATACGCAGTATTTT,CASSHQMLLAGGSDTQYF
TRBV28,16,once,TRBD1,TRBJ1-5,TGTGCCAGCAGTCCAGCGGGACAGGATAGCAATCAGCCCCAGCATTTT,CASSPAGQDSNQPQHF
TRBV6-5,15,.,.,TRBJ2-1,TGTGCCAGCAGTTACTCGGCAGGGACCTACAATGAGCAGTTCTTC,CASSYSAGTYNEQFF
TRBV7-9,18,few,TRBD1,TRBJ1-1,TGTGCCAGCAGCTTCCACCGGGACAGGGGAATACTGGACACTGAAGCTTTCTTT,CASSFHRDRGILDTEAFF
TRBV5-1,15,.,TRBD2,TRBJ2-4,TGCGCCAGCAGACCTAGCGGGGTCAGAGGTAACATTCAGTACTTC,CASRPSGVRGNIQYF
TRBV19,14,.,TRBD1,TRBJ2-5,TGTGCCAGTAGTACGCGACAGGGGATAGAGACCCAGTACTTC,CASSTRQGIETQYF
TRBV7-2,13,.,.,TRBJ2-1,TGTGCCAGCAGCTTAGGGCGGAGAAATGAGCAGTTCTTC,CASSLGRRNEQFF
TRBV29-1,15,.,TRBD1,TRBJ2-5,TGCAGCGTTGGTCGTTACACAGGGGCAGAGGAGACCCAGTACTTC,CSVGRYTGAEETQYF
TRBV10-2,14,.,.,TRBJ2-7,TGCGCCAGCTCATCGGGAACAGTGACCTACGAGCAGTACTTC,CASSSGTVTYEQYF
TRBV5-4,15,.,TRBD2,TRBJ2-3,TGTGCTTCCCGAACTAGCGGGAGTGGTGCAGATACGCAGTATTTT,CASRTSGSGADTQYF
TRBV7-9,16,.,.,TRBJ2-3,TGTGCCAGCAGCTTAGATAGCGTCCTCGTCGGAGATACGCAGTATTTT,CASSLDSVLVGDTQYF
TRBV7-2,14,.,TRBD2,TRBJ2-1,TGTGCCAGCAGCTTTAGCGGGGCCTACAATGAGCAGTTCTTC,CASSFSGAYNEQFF
TRBV2,16,.,.,TRBJ1-2,TGTGCCAGCAGTGAAGGGCAGGAAGAGAGTAACTATGGCTACACCTTC,CASSEGQEESNYGYTF
TRBV2,15,.,.,TRBJ2-6,TGTGCCAGCAGGCGAATCTTCTCTGGGGCCAACGTCCTGACTTTC,CASRRIFSGANVLTF
TRBV27,15,.,.,TRBJ2-7,TGTGCCAGCAGTGGCCGGGACACCACAACCTACGAGCAGTACTTC,CASSGRDTTTYEQYF
TRBV5-1,13,few,.,TRBJ1-1,TGCGCCAGCAGCTCGTCAGGGTATAAACAAGCTTTCTTT,CASSSSGYKQAFF
TRBV6-1,14,once,.,TRBJ2-1,TGTGCCAGCAGTGAGGCCGTGAGGTTCAATGAGCAGTTCTTC,CASSEAVRFNEQFF